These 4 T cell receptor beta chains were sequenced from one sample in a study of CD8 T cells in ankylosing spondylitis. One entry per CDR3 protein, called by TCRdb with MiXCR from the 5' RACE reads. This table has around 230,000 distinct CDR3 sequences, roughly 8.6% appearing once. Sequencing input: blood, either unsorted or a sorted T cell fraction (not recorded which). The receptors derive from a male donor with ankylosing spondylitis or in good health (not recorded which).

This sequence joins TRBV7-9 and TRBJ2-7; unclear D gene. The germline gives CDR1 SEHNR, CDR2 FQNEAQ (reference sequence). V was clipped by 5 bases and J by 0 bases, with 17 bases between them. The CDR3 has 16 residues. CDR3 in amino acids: CASSPDNHPSSYEQYF. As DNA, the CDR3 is TGTGCCAGCAGCCCTGACAATCACCCGAGCTCCTACGAGCAGTACTTC.

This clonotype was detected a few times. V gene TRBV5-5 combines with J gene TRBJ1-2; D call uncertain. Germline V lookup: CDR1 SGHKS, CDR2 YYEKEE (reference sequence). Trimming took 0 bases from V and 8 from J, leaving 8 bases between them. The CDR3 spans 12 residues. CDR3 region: CASSLESTGYTF. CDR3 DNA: TGTGCCAGCAGCTTGGAGTCCACGGGCTACACCTTC.

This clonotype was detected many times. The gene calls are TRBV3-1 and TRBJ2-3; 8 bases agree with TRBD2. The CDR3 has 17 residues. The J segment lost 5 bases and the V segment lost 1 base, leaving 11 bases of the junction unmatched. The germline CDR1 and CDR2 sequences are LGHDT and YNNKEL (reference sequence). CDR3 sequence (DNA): TGTGCCAGCAGCCAAGCACCGGCGGGACTAGTGGGAGATACGCAGTATTTT. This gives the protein CASSQAPAGLVGDTQYF.

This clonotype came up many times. The CDR3 protein is CSARGLPRTDTQYF. The CDR3 nucleotides are TGCAGTGCTAGAGGTCTACCCCGCACAGATACGCAGTATTTT. The chain employs TRBV20-1 and TRBJ2-3, with D hard to call. Trimming took 1 base from V and 1 from J, leaving 9 bases between them. There are 14 residues in the CDR3. Germline V gene sequence: CDR1 DFQATT, CDR2 SNEGSKA (reference sequence).